This passage covers 24 T cell receptor beta chains from one sample sequenced in a study of T cell repertoires in cytomegalovirus infection. For these TCRs, the target antigens are not known. One entry per CDR3 protein, called by TCRdb with MiXCR from the reads. This table has fewer than 950,000 distinct CDR3 sequences, about 33% appearing once. The specimen was cultured CD8+ T cells from PBMCs, collected from culture after CMV antigen stimulation. These receptors all come from a human donor in good health (CMV status not recorded). Some clones in this sample may be carry-over from other donors' samples.

This clonotype was counted ten times or more. The chain uses TRBV7-2 and TRBJ1-1, with D tentatively TRBD1 (5 bases). Germline lookup yields CDR1 SGHTA and CDR2 FQGNSA. The length of the CDR3 is 22 residues. V gave up 0 bases and J gave up 2 bases, with 31 bases separating them. CDR3 region: CASSLAAPLDSNWGVRNTEAFF. Written as DNA, the CDR3 is TGTGCCAGCAGCTTAGCGGCCCCCCTCGACAGTAACTGGGGGGTCCGCAACACTGAAGCTTTCTTT.

This clonotype was observed a few times. CDR3: CASSPYRDPGELFF. The CDR3 DNA is TGCGCCAGCAGCCCTTACAGGGATCCCGGGGAGCTGTTTTTT. The chain is built from TRBV4-1 and TRBJ2-2, with D perhaps TRBD1 (6 bases). CDR1 and CDR2 from the germline V gene are MGHRA and YSYEKL. The CDR3 is made up of 14 amino acids. The germline V and J ends were trimmed by 4 bases and 6 bases, with 12 bases remaining between them.

This clonotype was observed a few times. The chain links TRBV20-1 to TRBJ1-5; 8 bases fit TRBD1. V lost 0 bases, J lost 4 bases, and 11 bases stayed unmatched. This CDR3 contains 17 residues. Germline V CDR1 and CDR2: DFQATT, SNEGSKA (reference sequence). This chain's CDR3 is CSAREVRGQRRNQPQHF. The CDR3 region has the DNA TGCAGTGCTAGAGAGGTCAGGGGGCAGAGACGGAATCAGCCCCAGCATTTT.

The V and J genes are TRBV18 and TRBJ2-1; 7 nucleotides line up with TRBD1. From germline, CDR1 is KGHSH and CDR2 LQKENI. This CDR3 has 15 residues. V shed 3 bases and J 4 bases; nucleotides not matched to a gene: 6. CDR3 coding DNA: TGTGCCAGCTCACCCTTCGGACAGGTGTACAATGAGCAGTTCTTC. Translated, it gives CASSPFGQVYNEQFF.

This clonotype was seen a handful of times. This chain links TRBV7-9 with TRBJ2-1, with TRBD2 as a possible D gene (5 bases). Germline values: CDR1 SEHNR, CDR2 FQNEAQ (reference sequence). Trimming pared 11 bases from V and 2 bases from J, leaving 10 bases between. The CDR3 spans 12 residues. CDR3 region: CAGRRPYNEQFF. CDR3 DNA: TGTGCCGGCCGGAGGCCCTACAATGAGCAGTTCTTC. The full variable domain, in which reference TRBV7-9 and TRBJ2-1 provide the parts outside the CDR3, is DTGVSQNPRHKITKRGQNVTFRCDPISEHNRLYWYRQTLGQGPEFLTYFQNEAQLEKSRLLSDRFSAERPKGSFSTLEIQRTEQGDSAMYLCAGRRPYNEQFFGPGTRLTVL.

This clonotype was counted many times. This chain connects TRBV6-5 to TRBJ1-1, with D unclear. This CDR3 contains 13 residues. Germline V gene sequence: CDR1 MNHEY, CDR2 SVGAGI. V lost 2 bases, J lost 6 bases, and 10 bases lay in between. The CDR3 DNA sequence: TGTGCCAGCAGTTACCGCGGTTACGCTGAAGCTTTCTTT. Encoded protein: CASSYRGYAEAFF.

The chain combines TRBV7-4 with TRBJ1-1; the match to TRBD1 covers 8 bases. The CDR3 covers 16 residues. With 2 bases clipped from V and 0 bases from J, the junction kept 5 bases outside the gene matches. CDR1 and CDR2 from the germline V gene are SGHVT and SQSDAQ. The CDR3 spells CASSLFGTGMNTEAFF. The CDR3 DNA reads as TGTGCCAGCAGCTTATTTGGGACAGGCATGAACACTGAAGCTTTCTTT.

The sample holds a few counts of this clonotype. The chain uses TRBV10-2 and TRBJ1-6; D is unclear. Per germline, CDR1 WSHSY and CDR2 SAAADI. Trimming removed 2 bases from V and 7 bases from J, with 9 bases in between. The CDR3 loop spans 14 amino acids. Here the CDR3 reads CASSEDRGNSPLHF. Here the CDR3 DNA reads TGCGCCAGCAGTGAGGACCGAGGCAATTCACCCCTCCACTTT.

The chain recombines TRBV7-6 with TRBJ2-1; 10 bases match TRBD1. The V and J ends lost 6 bases and 3 bases, in that order; junction bases with no gene match: 14. The CDR3 has 18 amino acids. The germline gives CDR1 SGHVS, CDR2 FNYEAQ. The CDR3 sequence: CASSPRTPDRGNYNEQFF. The DNA of the CDR3 is TGTGCCAGCAGTCCCCGGACCCCGGACAGGGGGAACTACAATGAGCAGTTCTTC.

In its sample, this clonotype was seen a few times. The rearrangement joins TRBV19 to TRBJ2-5, with D possibly called TRBD1 or TRBD2 (5 bases each). CDR1 is LNHDA and CDR2 is SQIVND in the germline V gene (reference sequence). This CDR3 region has 13 residues. The V end lost 5 bases, the J end lost 7 bases, and 14 bases lay between the germline ends. Written as DNA, the CDR3 is TGTGCCAGTAGTGACGGGACCACGGGGACCCAGTACTTC. The encoded protein is CASSDGTTGTQYF. The variable domain in full, completed from reference TRBV19 and TRBJ2-5, reads DGGITQSPKYLFRKEGQNVTLSCEQNLNHDAMYWYRQDPGQGLRLIYYSQIVNDFQKGDIAEGYSVSREKKESFPLTVTSAQKNPTAFYLCASSDGTTGTQYFGPGTRLLVL.

The chain carries TRBV6-5 and TRBJ2-6; possibly TRBD2 for D (5 bases). The V gene lost 7 bases and the J gene lost 3 bases, with 16 bases spanning the gap. Germline CDR1 MNHEY, CDR2 SVGAGI. CDR3 length: 16 amino acids. The CDR3 nucleotides read TGTGCCAGCACTCCGCTGGCGGGTGGTGGGGCCAACGTCCTGACTTTC. Amino acids: CASTPLAGGGANVLTF.

The V and J genes are TRBV20-1 and TRBJ2-1; D tentatively fits TRBD1 or TRBD2 (5 bases each). The CDR3 consists of 12 residues. V was clipped by 5 bases and J by 10 bases, with 15 bases between them. The germline CDR1 and CDR2 sequences are DFQATT and SNEGSKA (reference sequence). The CDR3 region has the DNA TGCAGTGCTCCGCGAGGGGTTTTAGAGCAGTTCTTC. Translating gives CSAPRGVLEQFF.

Of note for this clonotype: A junction boundary mismatches the germline segment, possibly from a read error. This rearrangement joins TRBV5-3 to TRBJ2-1; D gene ambiguous. TRBV5-3 is an open reading frame whose function is uncertain. The CDR3 is made up of 13 amino acids. The CDR3 here is CVRSPIRPPRQFF. CDR3 DNA: TGTGTCAGAAGCCCGATAAGGCCCCCGAGACAGTTCTTC.

DNA of the CDR3: TGTGCCAGCAGTTACAGTCAGGCCAATCAGCCCCAGCATTTT. The encoded protein is CASSYSQANQPQHF. The chain joins TRBV6-2 or TRBV6-3 to TRBJ1-5, with unresolved D. The CDR3 loop spans 14 amino acids. V was cut by 2 bases and J by 3 bases, with 8 bases left in between. Germline CDR1 is MNHEY and CDR2 is SVGEGT.

The rearrangement uses TRBV7-9 and TRBJ2-3; TRBD2 matches 13 bases. CDR1 and CDR2 from the germline V gene are SEHNR and FQNEAQ (reference sequence). After removal of 1 base from V and 5 bases from J, the junction contained 6 bases not matched to a gene. CDR3 size: 17 residues. Written as DNA, the CDR3 is TGTGCCAGCAGCTTAGGGATCGGACTAGCGGGGGAAGATACGCAGTATTTT. This sequence encodes CASSLGIGLAGEDTQYF.

This clonotype came up a few times. The rearrangement joins TRBV28 to TRBJ2-1; 8 bases align to TRBD2. Trimming at V came to 3 bases and at J to 2 bases, leaving 3 bases not matched to a gene. The CDR3 length is 15 residues. CDR1 MDHEN and CDR2 SYDVKM come from the germline V gene. The CDR3 region is CASSFRGGAYNEQFF. The CDR3 DNA reads as TGTGCCAGCAGTTTCCGGGGGGGCGCCTACAATGAGCAGTTCTTC.

This chain uses TRBV9 with TRBJ2-3; TRBD2 agrees at 9 bases. The CDR3 sequence is 16 residues long. Germline V CDR1 and CDR2: SGDLS, YYNGEE. J lost 3 bases, V lost 3 bases, and 8 bases had no gene match. The CDR3: CASSGGGAGGTDTQYF. The DNA for the CDR3 is TGTGCCAGCAGCGGCGGGGGGGCCGGAGGGACAGATACGCAGTATTTT.

The chain combines TRBV7-6 with TRBJ2-7; D tentatively reads TRBD1 or TRBD2 (6 bases each). From germline, CDR1 is SGHVS and CDR2 FNYEAQ. V was clipped by 5 bases and J by 6 bases, with 20 bases between them. This CDR3 region has 15 residues. CDR3 amino acids: CASSRDKGGSSEQYF. For the CDR3, the DNA is TGTGCCAGCAGCCGGGACAAGGGGGGTTCGAGCGAGCAGTACTTC.

The gene calls are TRBV14 and TRBJ2-7; no reliable D call. In germline, CDR1 is SGHDN, CDR2 FVKESK. V was clipped by 3 bases and J by 5 bases, with 17 bases between them. The CDR3 runs 15 residues. This CDR3 is CASSQAVKGGDEQYF. The CDR3 DNA is TGTGCCAGCAGCCAGGCAGTAAAGGGTGGTGACGAGCAGTACTTC.

This clonotype showed up just a few times. V gene TRBV19 combines with J gene TRBJ1-1, with TRBD1 matching 7 bases. The CDR3 spans 16 residues. Germline trimming cut 3 bases from V and 1 base from J; bases unmatched to any gene: 8. CDR1 is LNHDA and CDR2 is SQIVND in the germline V gene (reference sequence). CDR3 region: CASSISGRTGNTEAFF. The CDR3 bases are TGTGCCAGTAGTATTTCAGGGCGGACAGGGAACACTGAAGCTTTCTTT.

This clonotype was seen many times. The chain carries TRBV7-2 and TRBJ2-3; D unclear. The ends were cut back, 3 bases at V and 1 base at J, with 11 bases in the middle. The CDR3 has 15 amino acids. Per the germline V gene, CDR1 is SGHTA and CDR2 is FQGNSA. The CDR3 reads CASSFKQRRTDTQYF. The CDR3 DNA sequence: TGTGCCAGCAGCTTCAAACAACGTCGCACAGATACGCAGTATTTT.

This clonotype has just a few counts. The chain recombines TRBV12-3 or TRBV12-4 with TRBJ2-7; 7 positions match TRBD1. Trimming at V came to 5 bases and at J to 0 bases, leaving 4 bases not matched to a gene. The CDR3 spans 14 residues. The CDR3 DNA follows: TGTGCCAGCAGTCGGACAGGTCACTCCTACGAGCAGTACGTC. Translating it yields CASSRTGHSYEQYV.

A few counts support this clonotype. The chain couples TRBV4-2 to TRBJ2-3; 7 nucleotides match TRBD2. The junction had 7 bases not matched to a gene; V was cut back by 4 bases and J by 0 bases. The CDR3 runs 16 residues. Germline CDR1 and CDR2: LGHNA and YNFKEQ. The chain's CDR3 is CASSPSSSGSTDTQYF. The CDR3, as DNA: TGTGCCAGCAGCCCTTCCTCTAGCGGTAGCACAGATACGCAGTATTTT.

The genes are TRBV12-3 or TRBV12-4 and TRBJ1-2, with D maybe TRBD1 (5 bases). Trimming removed 7 bases from V and 7 bases from J, with 16 bases in between. The CDR3 covers 13 residues. CDR3 sequence reads: CASTPGKGGGYTF. DNA for the CDR3: TGTGCCAGCACCCCAGGGAAAGGAGGTGGCTACACCTTC.